This passage covers 6 T cell receptor beta chains from one sample sequenced in a study of blood T cell repertoires in COVID-19 (TCRdb year 2020). Receptors were amplified or captured by the immunoSEQ multiplex PCR assay. The source is immuneACCESS, and TCRdb retained only in-frame sequences with V and J called. Part of the clones is not carried over; for the studies checked, unresolved V genes explain less than half of this, and the remainder is unexplained. In this sample the table shows 150,000 to 200,000 clones, under 90% of which occur a single time. The ten largest clones represent about 19% of the sample. The specimen sequenced was peripheral blood. The receptor set was obtained from a woman over 75 with acute or convalescent COVID-19.

The chain recombines TRBV3-1 (or the pseudogene TRBV3-2) with TRBJ1-3, with 7 bases matching TRBD1. CDR1 is LGHDT and CDR2 is YNNKEL in the germline V gene (reference sequence). Trimming removed 4 bases from V and 4 bases from J; junction bases left unmatched: 4. CDR3 size: 14 residues. The CDR3 nucleotides read TGTGCCAGCAGCCCCCGGACAGGAGGAAACACCATATATTTT. Protein: CASSPRTGGNTIYF.

V is TRBV11-3 and J is TRBJ2-1; D not resolved. V was cut by 1 base and J by 9 bases, with 16 bases left in between. Germline V gives CDR1 SGHNT, CDR2 YENEEA. This CDR3 is 15 amino acids long. The CDR3 DNA is TGTGCCAGCAGCTTAGGTCCTCCGGGTTTGGCTGAGCAGTTCTTC. Its protein product is CASSLGPPGLAEQFF.

A remark on this clone: Other DNA sequences in the sample encode the same CDR3. The chain recombines TRBV13 with TRBJ2-2; D may be TRBD2 (6 bases). In germline, CDR1 is PRHDT, CDR2 FYEKMQ (reference sequence). This CDR3 is built from 15 residues. Trimming pared 9 bases from V and 2 bases from J, leaving 16 bases between. CDR3 protein: CASSPQGLNTGELFF. The DNA of the CDR3 is TGTGCCAGTAGCCCTCAGGGACTTAACACCGGGGAGCTGTTTTTT.

The V call is TRBV23-1, the J call TRBJ1-3; D gene uncertain. Being an ORF, TRBV23-1 has a function that is uncertain. V lost 0 bases to trimming and J lost 0 bases, with 12 bases between them. The CDR3 runs 17 residues. CDR3 bases: TGCGCCAGCAGTCAATCAAAGACACCATTCTCTGGAAACACCATATATTTT. It specifies CASSQSKTPFSGNTIYF.

The J gene is TRBJ2-2, the V gene TRBV9, with D possibly TRBD2 on 7 matching bases. CDR3 length: 18 residues. V was cut by 3 bases and J by 0 bases, with 18 bases left in between. Germline V CDR1 and CDR2: SGDLS, YYNGEE. The CDR3 region has the DNA TGTGCCAGCAGCGATGTGGGGGGGCTACCTGCGAACACCGGGGAGCTGTTTTTT. It specifies CASSDVGGLPANTGELFF.

This clone has only a few counts. The chain combines TRBV15 with TRBJ2-1; 9 nucleotides align to TRBD1. J gave up 7 bases and V 0 bases, and 7 bases lay outside the gene matches. The length of the CDR3 is 16 residues. Germline V gene data show CDR1 as LNHNV and CDR2 as YYDKDF (reference sequence). The CDR3 reads CATSRDLTGGRNEQFF. The CDR3 DNA reads TGTGCCACCAGCAGAGATCTAACAGGGGGCAGGAATGAGCAGTTCTTC. The variable domain in full, with the rest retrieved from reference TRBV15 and TRBJ2-1, is DAMVIQNPRYQVTQFGKPVTLSCSQTLNHNVMYWYQQKSSQAPKLLFHYYDKDFNNEADTPDNFQSRRPNTSFCFLDIRSPGLGDTAMYLCATSRDLTGGRNEQFFGPGTRLTVL.